The 32 T cell receptor beta chains below come from one sample, sequenced in a study of OX40 agonist ivuxolimab in advanced cancers. Sequenced by immunoSEQ multiplex PCR; TCRdb stores in-frame clones only, minus some. This sample carries 78,000 or so clones, 85% of them seen once, and the ten largest clones take roughly 16%. The sequencing used CD4+ or CD8+ T cells sorted from blood, collected in a trial of the OX40 agonist ivuxolimab. The receptors shown here come from an adult with an advanced solid tumor such as melanoma, head and neck, liver or kidney cancer.

The chain combines TRBV2 with TRBJ1-2, with D unresolved. The V end was cut by 6 bases, the J end by 2 bases, with 7 bases between. This CDR3 comprises 12 residues. Per the germline V gene, CDR1 is SNHLY and CDR2 is FYNNEI. The CDR3 DNA is TGTGCCAGCAGCCTTCGAAACTATGGCTACACCTTC. It codes for CASSLRNYGYTF.

The V call is TRBV19, the J call TRBJ2-6; 9 nucleotides agree with TRBD1. V dropped 0 bases and J dropped 1; count of bases not matched to a gene: 10. CDR3 size: 20 residues. Germline-derived CDR1 and CDR2 are LNHDA and SQIVND (reference sequence). In nucleotides, the CDR3 is TGTGCCAGTAGTATAGAGGTGTACAGGGGGCAATCGTCTGGGGCCAACGTCCTGACTTTC. Amino acids: CASSIEVYRGQSSGANVLTF.

V and J are TRBV4-1 and TRBJ2-5; 9 nucleotides match TRBD2. Losses at the gene ends were 0 bases for V and 4 bases for J; bases not matched to a gene: 12. The CDR3 loop spans 18 amino acids. Germline lookup yields CDR1 MGHRA and CDR2 YSYEKL. The CDR3 bases are TGCGCCAGCAGCCAAGACCGTGACATAGCGGGAGTCCCAGAGACCCAGTACTTC. Residues: CASSQDRDIAGVPETQYF.

This sequence joins TRBV11-2 and TRBJ2-3, with D perhaps assigned TRBD1 or TRBD2 (5 bases each). V lost 1 base to trimming and J lost 2 bases, with 10 bases between them. The CDR3 has 15 residues. Per germline, CDR1 SGHAT and CDR2 FQNNGV. CDR3 amino acids: CASSLGRGPTDTQYF. Written as DNA, the CDR3 is TGTGCCAGCAGCTTAGGACGGGGCCCCACAGATACGCAGTATTTT.

The J gene is TRBJ2-3, the V gene TRBV7-2; 9 positions agree with TRBD2. This CDR3 contains 16 residues. The V gene end was trimmed by 5 bases and the J gene end by 0 bases; junction bases not matched to a gene: 6. CDR1 and CDR2 (germline): SGHTA, FQGNSA. The CDR3 loop reads CASSGRLAASTDTQYF. Written as DNA, the CDR3 is TGTGCCAGCAGCGGAAGACTAGCGGCTAGCACAGATACGCAGTATTTT.

Here the CDR3 DNA reads TGCGCCAGCAGTGAGTCCTCGACTACCACAGATACGCAGTATTTT. This codes for CASSESSTTTDTQYF. The rearrangement uses TRBV10-1 and TRBJ2-3, with D perhaps matching TRBD2 (5 bases). The germline V and J ends were trimmed by 0 bases and 2 bases, with 9 bases remaining between them. Germline values: CDR1 WNHNN, CDR2 SYGVQD (reference sequence). The CDR3 spans 15 residues.

The chain is built from TRBV6-1 and TRBJ2-1, with 7 bases lining up with TRBD2. The CDR3 loop spans 16 amino acids. V shed 3 bases and J 8 bases; nucleotides not matched to a gene: 13. Germline-derived CDR1 and CDR2 are MNHNS and SASEGT. The DNA of the CDR3 is TGTGCCAGCAGTGACGAACATGGGAGGGAGGTCGATGAGCAGTTCTTC. It codes for CASSDEHGREVDEQFF.

The V and J genes are TRBV28 and TRBJ1-5; TRBD1 might be the D (6 bases). This CDR3 comprises 16 residues. The germline CDR1 and CDR2 sequences are MDHEN and SYDVKM. Trimming shortened V by 0 bases and J by 2 bases, and 11 bases separated the two germline ends. DNA for the CDR3: TGTGCCAGCAGTTTATGGGCAGGGGAGGGCAATCAGCCCCAGCATTTT. It translates to CASSLWAGEGNQPQHF.

This clone was seen a single time. This chain connects TRBV28 to TRBJ2-7; 7 nucleotides agree with TRBD1. Per the germline V gene, CDR1 is MDHEN and CDR2 is SYDVKM. The V and J ends lost 6 bases and 4 bases, in that order; junction bases with no gene match: 9. The CDR3 is 14 residues long. The CDR3 DNA follows: TGTGCCAGCAGACTTACAGGGGCCCGATACGAGCAGTACTTC. It is translated as CASRLTGARYEQYF.

This rearrangement joins TRBV29-1 to TRBJ1-2; possibly TRBD1 for D (6 bases). CDR3 length: 12 amino acids. With 7 bases removed from V and 4 bases from J, the gap between germline ends came to 13 bases. Germline CDR1 reads SQVTM; CDR2 reads ANQGSEA. CDR3 residues: CSAGQDSYGYTF. The CDR3 region has the DNA TGCAGCGCAGGGCAGGACAGCTATGGCTACACCTTC.

V gene TRBV5-5 combines with J gene TRBJ2-3; D possibly matches TRBD1 or TRBD2 (5 bases each). The CDR3 sequence is 15 residues long. The V gene's germline CDR1 is SGHKS and CDR2 YYEKEE (reference sequence). Deletions cut 4 bases from V and 8 bases from J, with 20 bases between. The CDR3 bases are TGTGCCAGCAGCCCCGGGACGGACCTTGGGGGTACGCAGTATTTT. Translated: CASSPGTDLGGTQYF.

This clone showed up just once. The chain uses TRBV29-1 and TRBJ2-1; 14 positions agree with TRBD2. With V trimmed by 1 base and J by 8 bases, 7 bases remained unmatched. Germline V gene lookup returns CDR1 SQVTM and CDR2 ANQGSEA. The length of the CDR3 is 16 residues. CDR3 bases: TGCAGCGTTGAAGTGACTAGCGGGAGGGTAAGCGATGAGCAGTTCTTC. It encodes CSVEVTSGRVSDEQFF.

This clone was detected a few times. CDR3: CASSYRGGNQPQHF. Here the CDR3 DNA reads TGTGCCAGCAGTTACAGGGGGGGCAATCAGCCCCAGCATTTT. The chain links TRBV6-5 to TRBJ1-5; TRBD1 might be the D (6 bases). Germline V gene lookup returns CDR1 MNHEY and CDR2 SVGAGI. Trimming shortened V by 2 bases and J by 2 bases, and 7 bases separated the two germline ends. This CDR3 comprises 14 residues.

The gene calls are TRBV15 and TRBJ2-7; 8 bases map to TRBD1. Germline V gene lookup returns CDR1 LNHNV and CDR2 YYDKDF (reference sequence). Unmatched junction bases numbered 3, after V lost 2 bases and J lost 3 bases. There are 14 residues in the CDR3. CDR3 region: CATSRSTGGYEQYF. CDR3 in DNA: TGTGCCACCAGCAGATCTACAGGGGGCTACGAGCAGTACTTC. The full variable domain, in which reference TRBV15 and TRBJ2-7 provide the parts outside the CDR3, is DAMVIQNPRYQVTQFGKPVTLSCSQTLNHNVMYWYQQKSSQAPKLLFHYYDKDFNNEADTPDNFQSRRPNTSFCFLDIRSPGLGDTAMYLCATSRSTGGYEQYFGPGTRLTVT.

The chain carries TRBV28 and TRBJ2-5; the match to TRBD1 covers 7 bases. The tail of the sequence fits TRBJ2-7 better, so the J call may be wrong. CDR1 is MDHEN, CDR2 SYDVKM, per germline. The length of the CDR3 is 17 residues. CDR3 nucleotide sequence: TGTGCCAGCAGCCCAAACGGACAGGCGAAAAGCTCCTACGAGCAGTACTTC. It yields the protein CASSPNGQAKSSYEQYF.

The chain combines TRBV6-1 with TRBJ2-1, with a tentative D call TRBD2 (5 bases). The CDR3 spans 15 residues. Germline CDR1 is MNHNS and CDR2 is SASEGT. Trimming pared 4 bases from V and 0 bases from J, leaving 10 bases between. The CDR3 reads CASSVDLSSYNEQFF. The CDR3, as DNA: TGTGCCAGCAGTGTGGACTTGAGCTCCTACAATGAGCAGTTCTTC.

This rearrangement joins TRBV29-1 to TRBJ2-2; TRBD1 aligns across 7 bases. V shed 5 bases and J 0 bases; nucleotides not matched to a gene: 3. Germline V gene lookup returns CDR1 SQVTM and CDR2 ANQGSEA. CDR3 size: 14 residues. CDR3 sequence reads: CSVTGTANTGELFF. The CDR3, as DNA: TGCAGCGTTACCGGGACAGCGAACACCGGGGAGCTGTTTTTT.

This chain connects TRBV6-6 to TRBJ2-5; D is perhaps TRBD2 (5 bases). V lost 6 bases and J 6 bases, leaving 11 bases between the germline ends. Germline V gives CDR1 MNHNY, CDR2 SVGAGI (reference sequence). The CDR3 spans 12 residues. CDR3: CASSQLGKTQYF. The CDR3, as DNA: TGTGCCAGCAGCCAACTCGGGAAGACCCAGTACTTC.

This clone was found once. The chain employs TRBV19 and TRBJ2-3, with 8 bases that match TRBD1. The CDR3 has 17 residues. J gave up 1 base and V 5 bases, and 11 bases lay outside the gene matches. Germline assignment: CDR1 LNHDA and CDR2 SQIVND (reference sequence). The chain's CDR3 is CASSPGQGMEGTDTQYF. The CDR3 DNA sequence: TGTGCCAGTAGTCCAGGACAGGGAATGGAAGGCACAGATACGCAGTATTTT.

The V gene is TRBV19, the J gene TRBJ1-2; the D gene is possibly TRBD1 (5 bases). The CDR3 is 13 residues long. Germline V gene sequence: CDR1 LNHDA, CDR2 SQIVND (reference sequence). Trimming shortened V by 5 bases and J by 6 bases, and 13 bases separated the two germline ends. The CDR3: CASSPRRVNGYTF. The CDR3, as DNA: TGTGCCAGTAGTCCCCGCAGGGTGAATGGCTACACCTTC.

Points on this clone: This same CDR3 is encoded by further DNA sequences in the sample. The rearrangement links TRBV12-5 to TRBJ2-7; D is possibly TRBD1 or TRBD2 (5 bases each). V was pared by 5 bases and J by 2 bases, with 10 bases between. This CDR3 has 13 residues. The germline V gene encodes CDR1 LGHNT and CDR2 FRNRAP. The chain's CDR3 is CASGLRGTYEQYF. The DNA for the CDR3 is TGTGCTAGTGGTCTGAGGGGAACCTACGAGCAGTACTTC. The whole variable domain, filled in from reference TRBV12-5 and TRBJ2-7, reads DARVTQTPRHKVTEMGQEVTMRCQPILGHNTVFWYRQTMMQGLELLAYFRNRAPLDDSGMPKDRFSAEMPDATLATLKIQPSEPRDSAVYFCASGLRGTYEQYFGPGTRLTVT.

A single count supports this clone. The CDR3 loop is CASSDRQGLRGEEKLFF. CDR3 nucleotides: TGTGCCAGCAGTGACCGACAGGGGCTTCGGGGAGAGGAAAAACTGTTTTTT. The rearrangement uses TRBV28 and TRBJ1-4; TRBD1 matches at 8 bases. The trim removed 5 bases at V and 8 bases at J, leaving 16 bases unmatched. The CDR3 is 17 amino acids. Germline V CDR1 and CDR2: MDHEN, SYDVKM.

The chain joins TRBV6-1 to TRBJ1-2, with a tentative D call TRBD1 (5 bases). V shed 1 base and J shed 4 bases, with 16 bases lying between them. Looked up from germline, CDR1 is MNHNS and CDR2 is SASEGT. This CDR3 has 16 residues. CDR3 bases: TGTGCCAGCAGTGAAGTCTCCACAGGAGAGGTCTATGGCTACACCTTC. Its translation: CASSEVSTGEVYGYTF.

The chain is built from TRBV6-5 and TRBJ2-5; D is ambiguous. Trimming stripped 0 bases from V and 2 bases from J, with 7 bases between. The CDR3 spans 14 residues. Per the germline V gene, CDR1 is MNHEY and CDR2 is SVGAGI. As DNA, the CDR3 is TGTGCCAGCAGTTACTCCCATGGGCAAGAGACCCAGTACTTC. Its protein is CASSYSHGQETQYF.

The chain has TRBV5-4 and TRBJ2-3, with TRBD1 matching 8 bases. The CDR3 has 16 residues. Per the germline V gene, CDR1 is SGHNT and CDR2 is YYREEE (reference sequence). The V segment lost 4 bases and the J segment 3 bases; nucleotides outside the gene matches: 10. CDR3 amino acids: CASSAFLGQATDTQYF. The CDR3 DNA reads TGTGCCAGCAGCGCCTTTCTGGGACAGGCGACAGATACGCAGTATTTT. Using reference TRBV5-4 and TRBJ2-3 for the parts outside the CDR3, the full variable domain is ETGVTQSPTHLIKTRGQQVTLRCSSQSGHNTVSWYQQALGQGPQFIFQYYREEENGRGNFPPRFSGLQFPNYSSELNVNALELDDSALYLCASSAFLGQATDTQYFGPGTRLTVL.

The chain is built from TRBV6-6 and TRBJ2-1; 10 bases fit TRBD2. This CDR3 spans 12 amino acids. The trim removed 5 bases at V and 15 bases at J, leaving 7 bases unmatched. CDR1 MNHNY and CDR2 SVGAGI come from the germline V gene (reference sequence). Here the CDR3 reads CASSALAGAMFF. The CDR3 DNA sequence: TGTGCCAGCAGTGCTCTAGCGGGAGCGATGTTCTTC.

The chain joins TRBV7-6 to TRBJ2-6; TRBD2 is a possible D gene (5 bases). V was clipped by 1 base and J by 0 bases, with 10 bases between them. Germline V gives CDR1 SGHVS, CDR2 FNYEAQ. This CDR3 has 17 amino acids. The CDR3, as DNA: TGTGCCAGCAGCTTAGAGCGGAGTGGCTCTGGGGCCAACGTCCTGACTTTC. This sequence encodes CASSLERSGSGANVLTF.

Only a few counts were recorded for this clone. This rearrangement joins TRBV11-2 to TRBJ1-4; D gene unclear. Germline V gene data show CDR1 as SGHAT and CDR2 as FQNNGV. V was shortened by 5 bases and J by 8 bases, with 15 bases between the two germline ends. The CDR3 is 14 residues long. This CDR3 is CASSPGVRREKLFF. The CDR3 nucleotides read TGTGCCAGCAGCCCGGGAGTAAGACGAGAAAAACTGTTTTTT.

The chain couples TRBV5-4 to TRBJ1-1, with TRBD1 identical over 7 bases. V lost 4 bases to trimming and J lost 5 bases; unmatched junction nucleotides: 8. The CDR3 length is 14 residues. Germline V gene sequence: CDR1 SGHNT, CDR2 YYREEE (reference sequence). The CDR3 sequence is CASSAGQEMTEAFF. The CDR3 DNA follows: TGTGCCAGCAGCGCCGGACAGGAGATGACTGAAGCTTTCTTT.

J is TRBJ2-5 and V is TRBV5-1; D remains unclear. Germline CDR1 SGHRS, CDR2 YFSETQ. Deletions cut 4 bases from V and 0 bases from J, with 16 bases between. The CDR3 has 16 amino acids. The CDR3 nucleotides are TGCGCCAGCAGCCTCCAGGCCGCCCGGTACCAAGAGACCCAGTACTTC. Translated, it gives CASSLQAARYQETQYF.

The chain joins TRBV27 to TRBJ2-1; 7 positions match TRBD2. CDR1 and CDR2 from the germline V gene are MNHEY and SMNVEV (reference sequence). The CDR3 totals 15 residues. Germline trimming cut 7 bases from V and 7 bases from J; bases unmatched to any gene: 13. CDR3: CASTHSWAGVNEQFF. In DNA, the CDR3 is TGTGCCAGCACTCATTCGTGGGCGGGAGTAAATGAGCAGTTCTTC.

This sequence joins TRBV5-1 and TRBJ2-2; 11 bases map to TRBD2. V gave up 4 bases and J gave up 2 bases; unmatched junction bases: 4. Germline CDR1 SGHRS, CDR2 YFSETQ. The CDR3 sequence is 16 residues long. CDR3 nucleotide sequence: TGCGCCAGCAGCGCGGGACTAGCGGTTAACACCGGGGAGCTGTTTTTT. Residues: CASSAGLAVNTGELFF.